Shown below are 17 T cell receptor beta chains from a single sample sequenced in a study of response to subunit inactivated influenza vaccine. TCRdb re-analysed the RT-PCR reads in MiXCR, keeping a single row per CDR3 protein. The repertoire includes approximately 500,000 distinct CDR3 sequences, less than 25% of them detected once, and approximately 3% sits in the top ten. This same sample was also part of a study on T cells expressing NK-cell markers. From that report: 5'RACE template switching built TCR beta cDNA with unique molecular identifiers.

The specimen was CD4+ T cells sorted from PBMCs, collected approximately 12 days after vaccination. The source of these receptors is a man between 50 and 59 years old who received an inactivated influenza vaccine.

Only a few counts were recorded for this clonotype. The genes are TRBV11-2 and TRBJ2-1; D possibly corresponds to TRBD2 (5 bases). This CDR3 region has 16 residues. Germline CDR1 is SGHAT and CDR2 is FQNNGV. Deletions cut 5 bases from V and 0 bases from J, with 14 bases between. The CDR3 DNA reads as TGTGCCAGCAGCATTACCGGGGTAAGCTCCTACAATGAGCAGTTCTTC. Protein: CASSITGVSSYNEQFF.

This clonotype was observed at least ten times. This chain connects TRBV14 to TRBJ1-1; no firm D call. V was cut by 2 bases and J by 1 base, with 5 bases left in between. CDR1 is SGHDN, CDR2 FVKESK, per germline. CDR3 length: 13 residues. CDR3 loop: CASSQTRNTEAFF. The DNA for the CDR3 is TGTGCCAGCAGCCAAACCAGGAACACTGAAGCTTTCTTT. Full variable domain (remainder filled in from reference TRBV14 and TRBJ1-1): EAGVTQFPSHSVIEKGQTVTLRCDPISGHDNLYWYRRVMGKEIKFLLHFVKESKQDESGMPNNRFLAERTGGTYSTLKVQPAELEDSGVYFCASSQTRNTEAFFGQGTRLTVV.

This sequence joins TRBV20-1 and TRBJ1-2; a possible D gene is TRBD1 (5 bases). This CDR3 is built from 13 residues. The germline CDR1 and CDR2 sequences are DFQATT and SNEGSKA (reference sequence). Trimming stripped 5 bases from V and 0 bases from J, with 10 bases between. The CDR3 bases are TGCAGTGCTTACGGGGCCACTAACTATGGCTACACCTTC. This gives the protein CSAYGATNYGYTF.

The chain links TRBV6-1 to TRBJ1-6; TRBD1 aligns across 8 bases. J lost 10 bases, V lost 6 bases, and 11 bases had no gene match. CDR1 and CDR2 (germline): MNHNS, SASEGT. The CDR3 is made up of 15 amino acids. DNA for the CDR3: TGTGCCAGCAGGTCTGACAGGGGCGGAAGGTCACCCCTCCACTTT. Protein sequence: CASRSDRGGRSPLHF.

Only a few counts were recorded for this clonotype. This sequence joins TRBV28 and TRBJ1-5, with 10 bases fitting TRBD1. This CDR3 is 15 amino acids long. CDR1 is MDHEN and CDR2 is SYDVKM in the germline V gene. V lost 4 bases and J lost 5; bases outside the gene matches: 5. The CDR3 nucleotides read TGTGCCAGCAGTTCTCTTGGACAGGGGGATCAGCCCCAGCATTTT. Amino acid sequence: CASSSLGQGDQPQHF.

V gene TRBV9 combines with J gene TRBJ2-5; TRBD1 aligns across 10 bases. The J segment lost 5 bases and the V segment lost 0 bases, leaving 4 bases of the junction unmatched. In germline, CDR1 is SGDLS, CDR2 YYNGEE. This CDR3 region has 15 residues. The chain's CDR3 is CASSVGQGAWETQYF. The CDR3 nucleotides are TGTGCCAGCAGCGTAGGACAGGGGGCTTGGGAGACCCAGTACTTC.

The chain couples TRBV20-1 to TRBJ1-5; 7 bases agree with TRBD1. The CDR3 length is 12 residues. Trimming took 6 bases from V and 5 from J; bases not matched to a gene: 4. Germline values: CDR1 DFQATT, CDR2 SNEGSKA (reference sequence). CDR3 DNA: TGCAGTGCGGTAACAGGGGATCAGCCCCAGCATTTT. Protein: CSAVTGDQPQHF.

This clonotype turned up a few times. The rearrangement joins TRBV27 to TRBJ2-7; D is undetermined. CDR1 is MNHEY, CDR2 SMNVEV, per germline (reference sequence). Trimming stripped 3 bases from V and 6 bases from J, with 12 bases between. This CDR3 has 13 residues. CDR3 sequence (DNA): TGTGCCAGCAGTTTTGGGCCCAACGGCGAGCAGTACTTC. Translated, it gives CASSFGPNGEQYF.

This CDR3 reads CASSAGSFQNEQFF. The CDR3 nucleotides read TGCGCCAGCAGCGCCGGGAGTTTTCAGAATGAGCAGTTCTTC. The V and J genes are TRBV5-1 and TRBJ2-1, with a possible D match to TRBD2 (6 bases). Germline CDR1 SGHRS, CDR2 YFSETQ. This CDR3 spans 14 amino acids. With 4 bases removed from V and 7 bases from J, the gap between germline ends came to 15 bases.

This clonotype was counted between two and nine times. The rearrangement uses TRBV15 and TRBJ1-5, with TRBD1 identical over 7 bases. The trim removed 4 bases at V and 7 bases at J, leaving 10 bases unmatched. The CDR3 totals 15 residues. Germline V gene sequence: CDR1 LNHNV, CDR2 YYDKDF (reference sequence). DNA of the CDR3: TGTGCCACCAGCAAATTTAGGGGGCGTGGGCAGCCCCAGCATTTT. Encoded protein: CATSKFRGRGQPQHF.

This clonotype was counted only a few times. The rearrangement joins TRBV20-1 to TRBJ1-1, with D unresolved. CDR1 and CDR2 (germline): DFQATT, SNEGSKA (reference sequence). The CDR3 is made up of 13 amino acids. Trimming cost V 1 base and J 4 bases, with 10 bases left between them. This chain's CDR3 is CSARVDRLTEAFF. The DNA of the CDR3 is TGCAGTGCTAGAGTTGACCGCCTCACTGAAGCTTTCTTT.

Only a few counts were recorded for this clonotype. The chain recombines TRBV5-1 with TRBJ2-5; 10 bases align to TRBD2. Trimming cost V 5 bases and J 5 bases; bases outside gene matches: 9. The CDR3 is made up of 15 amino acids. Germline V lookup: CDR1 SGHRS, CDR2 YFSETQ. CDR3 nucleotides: TGCGCCAGCAGTTATCTAGCGGGAGTGGAGGAGACCCAGTACTTC. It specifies CASSYLAGVEETQYF.

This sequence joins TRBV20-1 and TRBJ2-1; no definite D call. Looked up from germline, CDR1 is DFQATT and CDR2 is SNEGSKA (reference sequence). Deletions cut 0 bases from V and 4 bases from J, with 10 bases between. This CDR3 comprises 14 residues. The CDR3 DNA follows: TGCAGTGCTAGAGAAACGGTTACTTACAATGAGCAGTTCTTC. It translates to CSARETVTYNEQFF.

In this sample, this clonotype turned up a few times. Here the CDR3 reads CASRRQGTDTQYF. Written as DNA, the CDR3 is TGTGCCAGCAGACGACAGGGCACAGATACGCAGTATTTT. This rearrangement joins TRBV12-3 or TRBV12-4 to TRBJ2-3; a possible D gene is TRBD1 (6 bases). The CDR3 consists of 13 residues. The V end was cut by 6 bases, the J end by 1 base, with 8 bases between.

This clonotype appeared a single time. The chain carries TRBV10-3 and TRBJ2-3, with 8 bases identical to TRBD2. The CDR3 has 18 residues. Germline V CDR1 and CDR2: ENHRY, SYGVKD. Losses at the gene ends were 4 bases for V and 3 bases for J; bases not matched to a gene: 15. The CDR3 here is CAISGRAGVQPRTDTQYF. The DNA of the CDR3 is TGTGCCATCAGTGGAAGAGCGGGAGTACAACCTAGAACAGATACGCAGTATTTT.

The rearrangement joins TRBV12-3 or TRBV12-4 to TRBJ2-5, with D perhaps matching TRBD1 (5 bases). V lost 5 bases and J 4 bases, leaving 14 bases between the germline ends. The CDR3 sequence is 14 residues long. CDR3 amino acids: CASSPSGPGETQYF. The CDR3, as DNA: TGTGCCAGCAGTCCCTCAGGGCCTGGAGAGACCCAGTACTTC.

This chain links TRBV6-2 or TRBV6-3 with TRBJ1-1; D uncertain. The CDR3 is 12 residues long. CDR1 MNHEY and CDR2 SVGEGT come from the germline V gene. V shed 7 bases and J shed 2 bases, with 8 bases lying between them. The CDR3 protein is CASNFFNTEAFF. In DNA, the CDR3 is TGTGCCAGCAACTTTTTCAACACTGAAGCTTTCTTT.